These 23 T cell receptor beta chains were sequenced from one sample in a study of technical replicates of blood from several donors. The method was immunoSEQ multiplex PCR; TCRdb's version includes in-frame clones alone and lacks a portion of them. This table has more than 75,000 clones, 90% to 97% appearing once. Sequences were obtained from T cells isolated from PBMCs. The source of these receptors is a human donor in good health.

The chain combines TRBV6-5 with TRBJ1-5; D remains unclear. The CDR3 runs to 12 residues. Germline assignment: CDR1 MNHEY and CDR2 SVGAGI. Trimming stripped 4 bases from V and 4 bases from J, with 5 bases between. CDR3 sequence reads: CASSFLNQPQHF. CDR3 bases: TGTGCCAGCAGTTTCTTAAATCAGCCCCAGCATTTT.

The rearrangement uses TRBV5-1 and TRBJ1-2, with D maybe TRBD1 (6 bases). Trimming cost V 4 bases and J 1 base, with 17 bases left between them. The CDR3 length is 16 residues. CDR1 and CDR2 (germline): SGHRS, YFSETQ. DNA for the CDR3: TGCGCCAGCAGCCTCATACCAGGGGCCAGTAACTATGGCTACACCTTC. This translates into CASSLIPGASNYGYTF.

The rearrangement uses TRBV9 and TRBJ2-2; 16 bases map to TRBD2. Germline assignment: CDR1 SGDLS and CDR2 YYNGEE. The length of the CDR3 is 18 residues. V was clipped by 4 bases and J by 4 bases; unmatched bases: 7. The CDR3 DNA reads TGTGCCAGCAGCAGGGGACTAGCGGGAGGGCCGGTCACCGGGGAGCTGTTTTTT. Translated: CASSRGLAGGPVTGELFF.

CDR3 sequence reads: CASITQGIHEQFF. As DNA, the CDR3 is TGCGCCAGCATAACACAGGGGATCCATGAGCAGTTCTTC. The chain uses TRBV23-1 and TRBJ2-1, with 7 bases identical to TRBD1. TRBV23-1 is known as an ORF, though its function is uncertain. The CDR3 spans 13 residues. V gave up 7 bases and J gave up 8 bases; unmatched junction bases: 8.

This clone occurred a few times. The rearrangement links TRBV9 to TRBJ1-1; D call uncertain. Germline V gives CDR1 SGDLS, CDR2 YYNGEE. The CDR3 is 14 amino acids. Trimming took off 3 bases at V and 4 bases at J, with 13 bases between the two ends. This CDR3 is CASSGGGLSTEAFF. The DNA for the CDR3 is TGTGCCAGCAGCGGCGGAGGGTTGAGCACTGAAGCTTTCTTT.

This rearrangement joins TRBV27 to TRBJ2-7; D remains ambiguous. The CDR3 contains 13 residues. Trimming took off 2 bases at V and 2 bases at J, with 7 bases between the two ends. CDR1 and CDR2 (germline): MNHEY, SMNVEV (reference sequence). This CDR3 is CASSLLVTYEQYF. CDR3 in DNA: TGTGCCAGCAGTTTACTCGTTACCTACGAGCAGTACTTC.

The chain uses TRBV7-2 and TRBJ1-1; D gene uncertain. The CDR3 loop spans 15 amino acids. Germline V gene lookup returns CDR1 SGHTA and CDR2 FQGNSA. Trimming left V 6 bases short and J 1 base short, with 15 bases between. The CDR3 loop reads CASSQWVGRNTEAFF. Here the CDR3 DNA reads TGTGCCAGCAGTCAATGGGTGGGGAGGAACACTGAAGCTTTCTTT.

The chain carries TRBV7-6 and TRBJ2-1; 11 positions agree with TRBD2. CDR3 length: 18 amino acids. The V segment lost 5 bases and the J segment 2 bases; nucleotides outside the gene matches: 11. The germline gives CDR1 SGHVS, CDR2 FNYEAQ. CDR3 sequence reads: CASSATSSSGRPYNEQFF. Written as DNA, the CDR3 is TGTGCCAGCAGCGCTACTTCTTCTAGCGGGAGGCCCTACAATGAGCAGTTCTTC. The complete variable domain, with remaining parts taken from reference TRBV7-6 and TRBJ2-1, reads GAGVSQSPRYKVTKRGQDVALRCDPISGHVSLYWYRQALGQGPEFLTYFNYEAQQDKSGLPNDRFSAERPEGSISTLTIQRTEQRDSAMYRCASSATSSSGRPYNEQFFGPGTRLTVL.

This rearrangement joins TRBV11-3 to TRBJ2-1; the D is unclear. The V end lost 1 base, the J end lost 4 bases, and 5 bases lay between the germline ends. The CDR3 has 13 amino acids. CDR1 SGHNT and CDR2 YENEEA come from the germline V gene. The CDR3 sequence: CASSLAVYNEQFF. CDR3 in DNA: TGTGCCAGCAGCTTAGCTGTTTACAATGAGCAGTTCTTC.

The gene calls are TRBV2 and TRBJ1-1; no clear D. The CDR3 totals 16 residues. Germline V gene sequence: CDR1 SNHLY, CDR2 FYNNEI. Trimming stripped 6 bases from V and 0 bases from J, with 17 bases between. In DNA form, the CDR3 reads TGTGCCAGCAGCGCCCCCGGTGTACTTATGAACACTGAAGCTTTCTTT. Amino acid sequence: CASSAPGVLMNTEAFF.

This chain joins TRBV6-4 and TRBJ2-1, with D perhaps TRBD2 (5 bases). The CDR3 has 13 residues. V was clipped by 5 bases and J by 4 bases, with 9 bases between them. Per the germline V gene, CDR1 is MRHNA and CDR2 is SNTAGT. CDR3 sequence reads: CASSPGDYNEQFF. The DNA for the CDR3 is TGTGCCAGCAGTCCCGGGGATTACAATGAGCAGTTCTTC.

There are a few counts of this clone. Here the CDR3 DNA reads TGTGCCAGCAGTGGGACAGGAAACACCATATATTTT. Encoded protein: CASSGTGNTIYF. The gene calls are TRBV2 and TRBJ1-3, with D possibly being TRBD1 (5 bases). Trimming took off 4 bases at V and 4 bases at J, with 5 bases between the two ends. There are 12 residues in the CDR3. CDR1 is SNHLY and CDR2 is FYNNEI in the germline V gene.

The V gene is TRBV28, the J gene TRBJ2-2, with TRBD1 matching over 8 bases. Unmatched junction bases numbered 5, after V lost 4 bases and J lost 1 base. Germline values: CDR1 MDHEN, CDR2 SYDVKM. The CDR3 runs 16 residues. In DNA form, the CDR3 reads TGTGCCAGCAGTTATACCACAGGGGGGAACACCGGGGAGCTGTTTTTT. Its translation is CASSYTTGGNTGELFF.

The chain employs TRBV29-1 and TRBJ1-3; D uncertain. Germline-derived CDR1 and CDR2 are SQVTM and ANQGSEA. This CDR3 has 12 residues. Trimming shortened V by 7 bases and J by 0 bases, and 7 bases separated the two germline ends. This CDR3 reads CSASVSGNTIYF. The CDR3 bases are TGCAGCGCTTCAGTCTCTGGAAACACCATATATTTT.

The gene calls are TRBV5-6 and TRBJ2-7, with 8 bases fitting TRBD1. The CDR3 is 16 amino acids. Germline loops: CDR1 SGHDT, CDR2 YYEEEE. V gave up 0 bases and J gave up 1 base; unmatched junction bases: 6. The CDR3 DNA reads TGTGCCAGCAGCTTGGGGGGGACAGGAGTATCCTACGAGCAGTACTTC. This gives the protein CASSLGGTGVSYEQYF.

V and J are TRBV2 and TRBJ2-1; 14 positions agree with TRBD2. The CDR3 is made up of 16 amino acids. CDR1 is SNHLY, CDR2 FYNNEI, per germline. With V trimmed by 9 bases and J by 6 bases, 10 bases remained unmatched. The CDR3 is CARGGLAGDPLNEQFF. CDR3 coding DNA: TGTGCCAGGGGGGGACTAGCGGGAGACCCCCTCAATGAGCAGTTCTTC.

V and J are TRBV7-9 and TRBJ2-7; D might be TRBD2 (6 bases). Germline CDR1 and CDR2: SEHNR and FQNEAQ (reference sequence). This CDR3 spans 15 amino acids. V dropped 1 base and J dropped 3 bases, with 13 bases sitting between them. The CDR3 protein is CASSLVRDGSYEQYF. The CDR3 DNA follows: TGTGCCAGCAGCTTAGTGAGGGACGGGAGCTACGAGCAGTACTTC.

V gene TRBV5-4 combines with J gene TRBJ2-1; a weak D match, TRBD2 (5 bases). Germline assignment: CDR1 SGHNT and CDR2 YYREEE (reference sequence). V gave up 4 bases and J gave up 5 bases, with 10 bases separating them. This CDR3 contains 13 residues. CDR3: CASSATSNNEQFF. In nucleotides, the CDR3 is TGTGCCAGCAGCGCTACTAGTAACAATGAGCAGTTCTTC.

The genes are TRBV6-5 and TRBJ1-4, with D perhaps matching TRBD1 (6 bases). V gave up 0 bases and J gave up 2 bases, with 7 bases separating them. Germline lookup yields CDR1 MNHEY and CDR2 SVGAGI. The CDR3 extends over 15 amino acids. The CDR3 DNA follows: TGTGCCAGCAGTTACTCGAGGGGGACTAATGAAAAACTGTTTTTT. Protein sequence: CASSYSRGTNEKLFF.

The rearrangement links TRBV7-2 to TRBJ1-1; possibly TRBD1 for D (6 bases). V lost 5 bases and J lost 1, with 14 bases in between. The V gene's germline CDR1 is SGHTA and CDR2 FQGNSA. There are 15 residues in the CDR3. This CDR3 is CASSAYRVGNTEAFF. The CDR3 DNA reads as TGTGCCAGCAGCGCATACAGGGTGGGGAACACTGAAGCTTTCTTT.

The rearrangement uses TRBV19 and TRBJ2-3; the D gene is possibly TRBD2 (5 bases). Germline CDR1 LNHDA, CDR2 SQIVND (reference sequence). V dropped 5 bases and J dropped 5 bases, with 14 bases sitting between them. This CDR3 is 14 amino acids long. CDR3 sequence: CASSSRDSGDTQYF. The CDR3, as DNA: TGTGCCAGTAGTTCCCGGGATTCCGGAGATACGCAGTATTTT.

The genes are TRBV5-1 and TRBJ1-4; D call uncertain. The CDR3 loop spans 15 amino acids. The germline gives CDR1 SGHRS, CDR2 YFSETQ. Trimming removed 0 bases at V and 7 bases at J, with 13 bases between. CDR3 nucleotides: TGCGCCAGCAGCTTGGCGGCAGACTTAGGTGAAAAACTGTTTTTT. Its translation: CASSLAADLGEKLFF.

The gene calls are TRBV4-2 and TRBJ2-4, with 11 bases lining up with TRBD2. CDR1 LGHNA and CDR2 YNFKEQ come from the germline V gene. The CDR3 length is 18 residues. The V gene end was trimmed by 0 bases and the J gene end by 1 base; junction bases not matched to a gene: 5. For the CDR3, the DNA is TGTGCCAGCAGCCAAGATACTAGCGGGAGTTTGGCCAAAAACATTCAGTACTTC. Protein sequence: CASSQDTSGSLAKNIQYF.